Following are 4 T cell receptor beta chains from one sample sequenced in a study of T cells in Graves' hyperthyroidism and ophthalmopathy. There were TCR beta CDR3 regions amplified from RNA transcripts. The study used the HTBI primer set for a first-round RT-PCR of the TCR CDR3. TCRdb re-called the multiplex PCR reads through MiXCR, storing one row per CDR3 protein. The table lists fewer than 700,000 distinct CDR3 sequences, approximately 17% of them singletons, with roughly 15% in the top ten. The sequencing sample was made of blood. The receptors derive from a woman aged 18-30 years with Graves' ophthalmopathy.

The chain recombines TRBV24-1 with TRBJ2-2; D is unclear. CDR3 length: 15 amino acids. Trimming shortened V by 9 bases and J by 3 bases, and 16 bases separated the two germline ends. Germline V gene sequence: CDR1 KGHDR, CDR2 SFDVKD. In nucleotides, the CDR3 is TGTGCCACCGGAGCACCAGCCACTGACACCGGGGAGCTGTTTTTT. This translates into CATGAPATDTGELFF.

Ten or more counts support this clonotype. The chain links TRBV6-1 to TRBJ1-2; no clear D gene. V was cut by 7 bases and J by 0 bases, with 9 bases left in between. CDR3 size: 13 residues. Germline V gives CDR1 MNHNS, CDR2 SASEGT. CDR3 protein: CASIRGSNYGYTF. The DNA of the CDR3 is TGTGCCAGCATCCGGGGTTCTAACTATGGCTACACCTTC.

The genes are TRBV6-1 and TRBJ2-4; D is possibly TRBD2 (6 bases). The V end lost 6 bases, the J end lost 1 base, and 13 bases lay between the germline ends. Germline-derived CDR1 and CDR2 are MNHNS and SASEGT. The CDR3 sequence is 15 residues long. This CDR3 is CASSWGVIAKNIQYF. CDR3 in DNA: TGTGCCAGCAGCTGGGGGGTGATCGCCAAAAACATTCAGTACTTC.

The chain combines TRBV9 with TRBJ1-6; D is possibly TRBD1 (5 bases). Germline V gene sequence: CDR1 SGDLS, CDR2 YYNGEE. V gave up 0 bases and J gave up 10 bases, with 11 bases separating them. The CDR3 extends over 14 amino acids. The CDR3 here is CASSVDEGYSPLHF. The CDR3 DNA is TGTGCCAGCAGCGTAGATGAGGGGTACTCACCCCTCCACTTT.